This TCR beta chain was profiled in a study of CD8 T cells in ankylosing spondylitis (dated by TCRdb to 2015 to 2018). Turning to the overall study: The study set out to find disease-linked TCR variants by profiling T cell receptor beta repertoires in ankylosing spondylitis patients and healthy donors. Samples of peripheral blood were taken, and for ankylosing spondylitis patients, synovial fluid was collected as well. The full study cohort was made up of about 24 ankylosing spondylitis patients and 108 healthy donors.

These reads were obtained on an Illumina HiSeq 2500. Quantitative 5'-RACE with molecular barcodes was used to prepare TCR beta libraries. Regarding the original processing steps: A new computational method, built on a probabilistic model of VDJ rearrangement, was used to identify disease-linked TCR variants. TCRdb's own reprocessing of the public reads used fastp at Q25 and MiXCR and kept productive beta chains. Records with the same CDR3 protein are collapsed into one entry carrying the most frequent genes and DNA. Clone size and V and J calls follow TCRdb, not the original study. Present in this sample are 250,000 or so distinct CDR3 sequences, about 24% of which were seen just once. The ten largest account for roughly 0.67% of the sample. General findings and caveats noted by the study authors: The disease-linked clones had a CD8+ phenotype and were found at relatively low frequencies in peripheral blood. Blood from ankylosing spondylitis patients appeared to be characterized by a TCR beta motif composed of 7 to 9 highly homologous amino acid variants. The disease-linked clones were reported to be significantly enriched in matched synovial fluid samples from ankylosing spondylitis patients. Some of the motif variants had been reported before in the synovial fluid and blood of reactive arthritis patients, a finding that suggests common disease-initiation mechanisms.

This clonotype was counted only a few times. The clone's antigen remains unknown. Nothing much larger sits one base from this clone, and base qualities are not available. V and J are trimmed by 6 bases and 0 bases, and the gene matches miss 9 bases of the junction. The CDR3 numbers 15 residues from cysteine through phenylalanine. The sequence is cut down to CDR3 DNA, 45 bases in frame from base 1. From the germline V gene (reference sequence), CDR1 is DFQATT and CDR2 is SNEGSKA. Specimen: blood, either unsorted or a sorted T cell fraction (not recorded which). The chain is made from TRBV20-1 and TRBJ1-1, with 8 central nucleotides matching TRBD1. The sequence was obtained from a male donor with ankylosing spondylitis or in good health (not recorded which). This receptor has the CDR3 CSARTGQGVNTEAFF. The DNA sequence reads TGCAGTGCCCGGACCGGACAGGGCGTGAACACTGAAGCTTTCTTT.